The clone carrying this T cell receptor beta chain was counted ten times or more. The sample originates from a study of T cells after yellow fever vaccination. Via MiXCR, TCRdb re-called the 5' RACE reads, giving one row per CDR3 protein. The data contain a few hundred thousand distinct CDR3 sequences, approximately 4% of them singletons. V dropped 0 bases and J dropped 1 base, with 4 bases sitting between them. The germline CDR1 and CDR2 sequences are SGHNT and YYREEE (reference sequence). The CDR3 is made up of 13 amino acids. Sequencing was performed on PBMCs, taken 5 days after the yellow fever booster vaccination. The chain has TRBV5-4 and TRBJ1-1; D not resolved. The sequence was obtained from a man aged 18 to 30 who received the YFV17D yellow fever vaccine. In nucleotides, the CDR3 is TGTGCCAGCAGCTTGGCCACGAACACTGAAGCTTTCTTT. Translated, it gives CASSLATNTEAFF.